This T cell receptor (beta chain) was sequenced in a study of T cells in Graves' hyperthyroidism and ophthalmopathy. Across the whole study: Sampling of peripheral blood happened at initial diagnosis, prior to any treatment.

Amplified regions were TCR beta CDR3 sequences from RNA transcripts. The study used the HTBI primer set for a first-round RT-PCR of the TCR CDR3. TCRdb fed the multiplex PCR reads into MiXCR, producing one record per CDR3 protein. The data show over 200,000 distinct CDR3 sequences, with roughly 18% seen just once and roughly 50% held by the top ten. Broader study findings: It was a median 6.5 months before onset that the model predicted ophthalmopathy.

The patients, who ranged from 18 to 65 in age, presented with newly diagnosed hyperthyroidism lasting under 2 months. This clonotype was detected many times. No antigen is known for it. Sequenced sample: blood. The receptor was derived from a man aged 45 to 65 with Graves' hyperthyroidism.

This chain's CDR3 is CASSNGLAGREIDEQFF. The CDR3 region has the DNA TGTGCCAGCAGTAACGGACTAGCGGGTCGGGAGATCGATGAGCAGTTCTTC. The J gene is TRBJ2-1, the V gene TRBV28; 11 bases agree with TRBD2. V lost 5 bases to trimming and J lost 8 bases; unmatched junction nucleotides: 14. The length of the CDR3 is 17 residues. CDR1 and CDR2 from the germline V gene are MDHEN and SYDVKM. The whole variable domain, filled in from reference TRBV28 and TRBJ2-1, reads DVKVTQSSRYLVKRTGEKVFLECVQDMDHENMFWYRQDPGLGLRLIYFSYDVKMKEKGDIPEGYSVSREKKERFSLILESASTNQTSMYLCASSNGLAGREIDEQFFGPGTRLTVL.